The 27 T cell receptor beta chains in this list originate from one sample, sequenced in a study of blood T cell repertoires in COVID-19. Clones were sequenced by immunoSEQ multiplex PCR, and TCRdb holds only the in-frame ones, with some missing. The data hold roughly 280,000 clones, with about 88% observed a single time. Sequences were obtained from peripheral blood. Every receptor here comes from a man younger than 40 with active or convalescent COVID-19.

The rearrangement joins TRBV27 to TRBJ1-2; possible D gene TRBD1, 6 bases. Trimming shortened V by 6 bases and J by 4 bases, and 15 bases separated the two germline ends. The germline gives CDR1 MNHEY, CDR2 SMNVEV (reference sequence). This CDR3 is 14 amino acids long. The CDR3 coding sequence is TGTGCCAGCAGGGCGGGGGCCGGGAGCTATGGCTACACCTTC. Encoded protein: CASRAGAGSYGYTF.

The chain links TRBV19 to TRBJ1-6; 8 nucleotides match TRBD1. The V gene's germline CDR1 is LNHDA and CDR2 SQIVND (reference sequence). This CDR3 spans 14 amino acids. J gave up 9 bases and V 7 bases, and 8 bases lay outside the gene matches. CDR3 sequence (DNA): TGTGCCAGTACCGGGGACAGGCCCTTTTCACCCCTCCACTTT. It codes for CASTGDRPFSPLHF.

The genes are TRBV5-4 and TRBJ2-1, with 8 positions matching TRBD1. Germline-derived CDR1 and CDR2 are SGHNT and YYREEE (reference sequence). There are 15 residues in the CDR3. Trimming at V came to 4 bases and at J to 0 bases, leaving 3 bases not matched to a gene. CDR3 sequence reads: CASSAGTGSYNEQFF. The CDR3 DNA reads as TGTGCCAGCAGCGCCGGGACAGGCTCCTACAATGAGCAGTTCTTC.

The J gene is TRBJ2-7, the V gene TRBV7-2, with 9 bases fitting TRBD1. Germline V gene sequence: CDR1 SGHTA, CDR2 FQGNSA. The CDR3 covers 14 residues. V lost 4 bases to trimming and J lost 4 bases; unmatched junction nucleotides: 5. The CDR3 DNA follows: TGTGCCAGCAGCTCGGGACAGGGTGGTTACGAGCAGTACTTC. It codes for CASSSGQGGYEQYF.

This clone has just a few counts. The gene calls are TRBV19 and TRBJ2-2, with D possibly matching TRBD1 (6 bases). Per germline, CDR1 LNHDA and CDR2 SQIVND (reference sequence). V was pared by 8 bases and J by 5 bases, with 12 bases between. CDR3 length: 13 amino acids. The CDR3 here is CASWRTETGELFF. In DNA form, the CDR3 reads TGTGCCAGTTGGAGGACAGAAACCGGGGAGCTGTTTTTT.

The V call is TRBV6-5, the J call TRBJ1-6, with D tentatively TRBD1 (6 bases). Germline CDR1 MNHEY, CDR2 SVGAGI. This CDR3 has 15 amino acids. Trimming stripped 6 bases from V and 7 bases from J, with 16 bases between. CDR3 amino acids: CASSSRTGSNSPLHF. For the CDR3, the DNA is TGTGCCAGCAGCTCCCGAACAGGGTCGAATTCACCCCTCCACTTT.

The V and J genes are TRBV10-3 and TRBJ2-3; 7 bases align to TRBD1. V shed 8 bases and J 0 bases; nucleotides not matched to a gene: 5. There are 14 residues in the CDR3. Germline V gene lookup returns CDR1 ENHRY and CDR2 SYGVKD. The CDR3 loop is CAIQGTVSTDTQYF. The CDR3 DNA reads as TGTGCCATCCAGGGGACAGTTAGCACAGATACGCAGTATTTT.

V and J are TRBV15 and TRBJ2-7; TRBD2 matches 7 bases. CDR3 length equals 14 residues. The germline V gene encodes CDR1 LNHNV and CDR2 YYDKDF (reference sequence). V shed 5 bases and J 5 bases; nucleotides not matched to a gene: 9. The CDR3 region has the DNA TGTGCCACCAGCTCACGGACTAGTTTCCACGAGCAGTACTTC. It is translated as CATSSRTSFHEQYF.

The gene calls are TRBV4-3 and TRBJ2-3, with D unclear. The CDR3 has 15 residues. Germline V gene sequence: CDR1 LGHNA, CDR2 YSLEER. Trimming stripped 0 bases from V and 1 base from J, with 8 bases between. Here the CDR3 reads CASSQDPRGTDTQYF. The CDR3 DNA reads TGCGCCAGCAGCCAAGATCCCCGGGGCACAGATACGCAGTATTTT.

The chain employs TRBV30 and TRBJ2-7; 8 bases match TRBD2. The CDR3 loop spans 13 amino acids. CDR1 and CDR2 (germline): GTSNPN, SVGIG (reference sequence). Trimming removed 2 bases from V and 5 bases from J; junction bases left unmatched: 5. CDR3 loop: CAWSSGGFHEQYF. DNA for the CDR3: TGTGCCTGGAGTTCGGGGGGGTTCCACGAGCAGTACTTC.

The chain is built from TRBV9 and TRBJ2-1; D might be TRBD2 (6 bases). This CDR3 comprises 18 residues. Germline V gene data show CDR1 as SGDLS and CDR2 as YYNGEE. The V end was cut by 0 bases, the J end by 7 bases, with 23 bases between. CDR3 DNA: TGTGCCAGCAGCGTAGGGTTTCAGGGCGGGGTCGGTCTTAATGAGCAGTTCTTC. This gives the protein CASSVGFQGGVGLNEQFF.

The gene calls are TRBV6-1 and TRBJ2-1; 8 bases are a match to TRBD2. From germline, CDR1 is MNHNS and CDR2 SASEGT. The V segment lost 0 bases and the J segment 4 bases; nucleotides outside the gene matches: 8. This CDR3 is built from 17 residues. CDR3 sequence: CASSEAFGGASYNEQFF. The CDR3 DNA sequence: TGTGCCAGCAGTGAAGCTTTCGGGGGGGCGAGTTACAATGAGCAGTTCTTC.

Points on this clone: Other DNA sequences in the sample encode the same CDR3. The gene calls are TRBV27 and TRBJ1-2, with D possibly matching TRBD1 (6 bases). Trimming removed 2 bases from V and 2 bases from J, with 6 bases in between. Per the germline V gene, CDR1 is MNHEY and CDR2 is SMNVEV (reference sequence). The CDR3 loop spans 13 amino acids. The CDR3 is CASSLQGNYGYTF. The CDR3 DNA follows: TGTGCCAGCAGTTTACAGGGGAACTATGGCTACACCTTC.

The chain links TRBV5-1 to TRBJ2-3, with TRBD1 matching 7 bases. The J segment lost 3 bases and the V segment lost 6 bases, leaving 10 bases of the junction unmatched. Germline assignment: CDR1 SGHRS and CDR2 YFSETQ. The CDR3 length is 15 residues. CDR3 loop: CASTLGAGGTDTQYF. The CDR3 nucleotides are TGCGCCAGCACCCTAGGGGCAGGGGGAACAGATACGCAGTATTTT.

The V call is TRBV6-4, the J call TRBJ2-5; 7 bases are a match to TRBD2. The CDR3 spans 15 residues. V shed 2 bases and J 2 bases; nucleotides not matched to a gene: 5. The germline CDR1 and CDR2 sequences are MRHNA and SNTAGT. The CDR3 sequence: CASSDAKRGQETQYF. The CDR3 DNA follows: TGTGCCAGCAGTGACGCTAAGCGGGGTCAAGAGACCCAGTACTTC.

J is TRBJ2-2 and V is TRBV29-1; D ambiguous. V was pared by 5 bases and J by 5 bases, with 6 bases between. The CDR3 contains 11 residues. CDR1 is SQVTM, CDR2 ANQGSEA, per germline. The CDR3 protein is CSVTVTGELFF. CDR3 nucleotide sequence: TGCAGCGTTACAGTAACCGGGGAGCTGTTTTTT.

V is TRBV29-1 and J is TRBJ1-5; 8 nucleotides agree with TRBD1. There are 13 residues in the CDR3. V was pared by 4 bases and J by 1 base, with 0 bases of the junction left unmatched. Germline lookup yields CDR1 SQVTM and CDR2 ANQGSEA. The CDR3 DNA follows: TGCAGCGTTGGACAGGGGAGCAATCAGCCCCAGCATTTT. Translating gives CSVGQGSNQPQHF. Using reference TRBV29-1 and TRBJ1-5 for the parts outside the CDR3, the full variable domain is SAVISQKPSRDICQRGTSLTIQCQVDSQVTMMFWYRQQPGQSLTLIATANQGSEATYESGFVIDKFPISRPNLTFSTLTVSNMSPEDSSIYLCSVGQGSNQPQHFGDGTRLSIL.

This chain links TRBV13 with TRBJ1-4; 9 bases agree with TRBD1. With 6 bases clipped from V and 7 bases from J, the junction kept 9 bases outside the gene matches. CDR1 and CDR2 from the germline V gene are PRHDT and FYEKMQ (reference sequence). The CDR3 sequence is 15 residues long. The CDR3 loop is CASSFAGQGGEKLFF. The CDR3 DNA reads as TGTGCCAGCAGTTTCGCGGGACAGGGTGGTGAAAAACTGTTTTTT.

The V call is TRBV5-5, the J call TRBJ1-3; 9 positions match TRBD1. The CDR3 runs 14 residues. J gave up 2 bases and V 4 bases, and 1 base lay outside the gene matches. The germline V gene encodes CDR1 SGHKS and CDR2 YYEKEE (reference sequence). CDR3: CASSRQGAGNTIYF. The CDR3 nucleotides read TGTGCCAGCAGCCGACAGGGGGCTGGAAACACCATATATTTT.

V gene TRBV27 combines with J gene TRBJ2-5, with D maybe TRBD1 (5 bases). Germline CDR1 MNHEY, CDR2 SMNVEV (reference sequence). This CDR3 has 15 amino acids. V was trimmed by 0 bases and J by 2 bases, leaving 10 bases between them. For the CDR3, the DNA is TGTGCCAGCAGTTTATCATGGGGCCTGCAAGAGACCCAGTACTTC. This encodes CASSLSWGLQETQYF.

This chain joins TRBV2 and TRBJ1-2, with TRBD1 as a possible D gene (5 bases). The V end lost 4 bases, the J end lost 4 bases, and 13 bases lay between the germline ends. From germline, CDR1 is SNHLY and CDR2 FYNNEI. The CDR3 consists of 14 residues. This chain's CDR3 is CASSGRGKAYGYTF. The CDR3 coding sequence is TGTGCCAGCAGTGGGCGGGGGAAGGCCTATGGCTACACCTTC.

The chain is built from TRBV27 and TRBJ2-7; D might be TRBD2 (5 bases). Germline V gene lookup returns CDR1 MNHEY and CDR2 SMNVEV (reference sequence). This CDR3 has 15 amino acids. V shed 4 bases and J shed 2 bases, with 15 bases lying between them. CDR3 DNA: TGTGCCAGCAGTTCGGTGCTCCGGGGAGCCTACGAGCAGTACTTC. Translating gives CASSSVLRGAYEQYF.

The table lists this clone with a count of one. This chain connects TRBV7-7 to TRBJ2-3; D remains unclear. The germline V gene encodes CDR1 SSHAT and CDR2 FNYEAQ (reference sequence). The germline V and J ends were trimmed by 2 bases and 2 bases, with 20 bases remaining between them. This CDR3 is built from 18 residues. The CDR3 region is CASSLNFIGTRNTDTQYF. Written as DNA, the CDR3 is TGTGCCAGCAGCTTAAATTTTATCGGTACGAGAAACACAGATACGCAGTATTTT.

V and J are TRBV4-3 and TRBJ1-1, with a tentative D call TRBD1 (5 bases). From germline, CDR1 is LGHNA and CDR2 YSLEER. This CDR3 region has 13 residues. The germline V and J ends were trimmed by 0 bases and 7 bases, with 9 bases remaining between them. CDR3 in amino acids: CASSQDRGLEAFF. The CDR3 nucleotides are TGCGCCAGCAGCCAAGATAGGGGCCTTGAAGCTTTCTTT.

The chain joins TRBV10-3 to TRBJ2-1; the match to TRBD2 covers 15 bases. This CDR3 region has 17 residues. The V gene's germline CDR1 is ENHRY and CDR2 SYGVKD. V was clipped by 5 bases and J by 8 bases; unmatched bases: 10. The DNA for the CDR3 is TGTGCCATCAGTAAGGAAGGGACTAGCGGGGGGATGGATGAGCAGTTCTTC. It yields the protein CAISKEGTSGGMDEQFF.

V is TRBV23-1 and J is TRBJ2-7; TRBD1 is a possible D gene (5 bases). TRBV23-1 is classed as an ORF, of uncertain function. The CDR3 is 16 amino acids. Trimming stripped 0 bases from V and 0 bases from J, with 12 bases between. CDR3 region: CASSQSGRAVSYEQYF. The CDR3 DNA reads as TGCGCCAGCAGTCAATCTGGCAGGGCAGTCTCCTACGAGCAGTACTTC.

The CDR3 here is CASSWDAGGTQYF. CDR3 DNA sequence: TGTGCCAGTAGTTGGGACGCCGGGGGGACCCAGTACTTC. This chain connects TRBV19 to TRBJ2-5; a possible D gene is TRBD2 (6 bases). With 5 bases removed from V and 7 bases from J, the gap between germline ends came to 14 bases. Germline lookup yields CDR1 LNHDA and CDR2 SQIVND (reference sequence). There are 13 residues in the CDR3.